This T cell receptor beta chain comes out of a study of T cell responses to AZD1222 COVID-19 vaccine. General observations from the study: Unmutated regions of variants are reportedly targeted by nearly half of spike-specific TCRs.

In regard to this clone: Its antigen is still unknown.

There are 14 residues in the CDR3. Sequencing was performed with immunoSEQ multiplex PCR; in TCRdb, only in-frame clones are kept and a portion is missing. The repertoire holds more than 60,000 clones, with roughly 84% as singletons. The material was peripheral blood, obtained 28 days after the second AZD1222 dose. The chain recombines TRBV21-1 with TRBJ2-1. TRBV21-1 is marked as a pseudogene. The TCR originated in an adult who received the AZD1222 COVID-19 vaccine. The CDR3 region is CASSKSDGAWEQFF. DNA for the CDR3: TGTGCCAGCAGCAAATCGGACGGGGCGTGGGAGCAGTTCTTC.